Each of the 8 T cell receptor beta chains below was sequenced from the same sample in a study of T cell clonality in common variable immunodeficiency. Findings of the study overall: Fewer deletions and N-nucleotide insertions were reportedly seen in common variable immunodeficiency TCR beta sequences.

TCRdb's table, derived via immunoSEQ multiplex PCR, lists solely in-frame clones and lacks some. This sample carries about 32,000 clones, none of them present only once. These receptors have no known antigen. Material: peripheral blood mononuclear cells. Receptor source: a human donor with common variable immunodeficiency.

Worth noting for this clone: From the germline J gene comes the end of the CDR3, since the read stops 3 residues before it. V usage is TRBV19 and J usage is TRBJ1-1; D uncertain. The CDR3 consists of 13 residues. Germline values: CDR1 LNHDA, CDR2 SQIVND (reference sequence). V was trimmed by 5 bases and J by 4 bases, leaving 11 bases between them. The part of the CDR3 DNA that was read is TGTGCCAGTAGTCACGGGTTAGGCACTGAA. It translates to CASSHGLGTE. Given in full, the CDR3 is CASSHGLGTEAFF.

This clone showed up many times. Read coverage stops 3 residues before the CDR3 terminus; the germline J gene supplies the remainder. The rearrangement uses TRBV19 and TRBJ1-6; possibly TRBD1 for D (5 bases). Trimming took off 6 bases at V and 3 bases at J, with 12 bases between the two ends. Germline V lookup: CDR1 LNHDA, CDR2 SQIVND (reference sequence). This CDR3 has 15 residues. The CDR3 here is CASSGATDYNSPLHF. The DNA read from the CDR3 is TGTGCCAGTAGCGGTGCGACAGACTATAATTCACCC.

Here the CDR3 reads CASSLGGASSPLHF. Incomplete CDR3 DNA: TGTGCCAGTAGCCTGGGGGGTGCTAGTTCACCC. The J gene is TRBJ1-6, the V gene TRBV19, with D possibly TRBD1 on 5 matching bases. The read falls 3 residues short of the CDR3 end, and the missing part is taken from the germline J gene. The CDR3 spans 14 residues. Trimming shortened V by 6 bases and J by 9 bases, and 15 bases separated the two germline ends. Germline V gene sequence: CDR1 LNHDA, CDR2 SQIVND (reference sequence).

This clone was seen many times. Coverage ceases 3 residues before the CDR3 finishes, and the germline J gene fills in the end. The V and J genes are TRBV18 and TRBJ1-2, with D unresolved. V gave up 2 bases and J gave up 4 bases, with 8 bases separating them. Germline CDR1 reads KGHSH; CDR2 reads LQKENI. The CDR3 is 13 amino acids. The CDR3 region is CASSPRVGYGYTF. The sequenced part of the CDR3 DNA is TGTGCCAGCTCACCAAGGGTGGGCTATGGC.

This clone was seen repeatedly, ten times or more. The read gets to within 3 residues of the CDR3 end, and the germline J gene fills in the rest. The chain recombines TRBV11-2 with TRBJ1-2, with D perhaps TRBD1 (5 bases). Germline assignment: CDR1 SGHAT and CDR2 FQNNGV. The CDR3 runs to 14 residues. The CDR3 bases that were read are TGTGCCAGCAGCCAATTCCAGGGTTGGGGCGGC. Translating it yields CASSQFQGWGG. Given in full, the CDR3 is CASSQFQGWGGYTF.

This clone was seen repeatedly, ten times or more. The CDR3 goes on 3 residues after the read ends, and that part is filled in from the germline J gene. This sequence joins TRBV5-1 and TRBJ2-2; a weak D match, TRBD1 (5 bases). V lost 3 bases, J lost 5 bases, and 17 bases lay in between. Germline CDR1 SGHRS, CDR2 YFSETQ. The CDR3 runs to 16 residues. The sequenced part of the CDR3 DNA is TGCGCCAGCAGCTCTAGGAGCCAGGGTCGGACCGGGGAG. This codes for CASSSRSQGRTGE. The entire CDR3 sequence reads CASSSRSQGRTGELFF.

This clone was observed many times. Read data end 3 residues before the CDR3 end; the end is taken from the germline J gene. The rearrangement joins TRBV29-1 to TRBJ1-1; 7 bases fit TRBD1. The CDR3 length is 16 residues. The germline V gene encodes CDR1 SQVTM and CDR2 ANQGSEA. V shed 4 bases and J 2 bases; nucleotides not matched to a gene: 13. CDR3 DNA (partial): TGCAGCGTTGGACCCCCCGGACAGGTCTTTAACACTGAA. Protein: CSVGPPGQVFNTE. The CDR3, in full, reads CSVGPPGQVFNTEAFF.

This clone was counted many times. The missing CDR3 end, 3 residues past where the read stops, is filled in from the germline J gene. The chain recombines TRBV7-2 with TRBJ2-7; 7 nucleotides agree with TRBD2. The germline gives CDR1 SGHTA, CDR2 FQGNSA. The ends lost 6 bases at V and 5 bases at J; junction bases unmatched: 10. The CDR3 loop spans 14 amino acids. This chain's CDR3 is CASSLPSGLHEQYF. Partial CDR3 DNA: TGTGCCAGCAGTCTCCCTAGCGGCCTCCACGAG.